The 24 T cell receptor beta chains below were found in one sample sequenced in a study of T cell responses to AZD1222 COVID-19 vaccine (TCRdb year 2021). Libraries came from the immunoSEQ multiplex PCR assay. In its TCRdb copy, this immuneACCESS table keeps in-frame sequences only and misses some clones. Where compared with another copy, unresolved V genes explain less than half of these, and the others have no known cause. This sample holds 150,000 to 200,000 clones; approximately 94% were observed only once. The ten most abundant clones make up about 0.64% of the sample. The sample's time point label, decoded: baseline before first vaccination. This specimen consisted of peripheral blood, obtained on day 0 of AZD1222 vaccination. The receptors here all came from an adult in good health.

V gene TRBV14 combines with J gene TRBJ1-1, with D unclear. The ends were cut back, 5 bases at V and 6 bases at J, with 19 bases in the middle. Germline lookup yields CDR1 SGHDN and CDR2 FVKESK. The CDR3 is made up of 15 amino acids. CDR3 DNA sequence: TGTGCCAGCAGCACCCGAAGAGGGTTGGGAGCTGAAGCTTTCTTT. The encoded protein is CASSTRRGLGAEAFF.

The CDR3 DNA is TGTGCCAGCAGCCTACCGGGACAGCAACACGAGCAGTACTTC. This sequence encodes CASSLPGQQHEQYF. The gene calls are TRBV28 and TRBJ2-7; 7 nucleotides agree with TRBD1. The germline gives CDR1 MDHEN, CDR2 SYDVKM. This CDR3 is built from 14 residues. With 6 bases clipped from V and 5 bases from J, the junction kept 10 bases outside the gene matches.

The chain employs TRBV10-2 and TRBJ1-4, with D perhaps TRBD1 (6 bases). The CDR3 extends over 17 amino acids. Germline values: CDR1 WSHSY, CDR2 SAAADI. Trimming left V 5 bases short and J 8 bases short, with 24 bases between. The chain's CDR3 is CASSTNPGQNREEKLFF. DNA of the CDR3: TGCGCCAGCAGTACCAATCCCGGACAGAACCGCGAGGAAAAACTGTTTTTT.

The rearrangement links TRBV19 to TRBJ2-3; no clear D. This CDR3 is 15 amino acids long. The ends were cut back, 6 bases at V and 6 bases at J, with 19 bases in the middle. Germline CDR1 and CDR2: LNHDA and SQIVND (reference sequence). The CDR3 coding sequence is TGTGCCAGTAGCCCCGAGTTGGGCGGTTGGGATACGCAGTATTTT. It encodes CASSPELGGWDTQYF.

The V gene is TRBV19, the J gene TRBJ1-2; maybe TRBD1 (6 bases). CDR1 LNHDA and CDR2 SQIVND come from the germline V gene (reference sequence). Trimming cost V 9 bases and J 4 bases, with 21 bases left between them. This CDR3 spans 15 amino acids. The CDR3 reads CASHFRQDLPYGYTF. Here the CDR3 DNA reads TGTGCCAGCCATTTTAGACAGGATCTTCCCTATGGCTACACCTTC.

J is TRBJ1-1 and V is TRBV19; perhaps TRBD1 as D (5 bases). CDR1 LNHDA and CDR2 SQIVND come from the germline V gene (reference sequence). The CDR3 is 15 residues long. V gave up 5 bases and J gave up 0 bases, with 13 bases separating them. The CDR3: CASSPREGMNTEAFF. The CDR3 DNA reads as TGTGCCAGTAGTCCTAGAGAGGGGATGAACACTGAAGCTTTCTTT.

The chain couples TRBV28 to TRBJ1-1; unclear D gene. This CDR3 comprises 15 residues. CDR1 and CDR2 from the germline V gene are MDHEN and SYDVKM. V was cut by 6 bases and J by 6 bases, with 20 bases left in between. The CDR3 reads CASRAPPSGSPEAFF. As DNA, the CDR3 is TGTGCCAGCAGGGCCCCCCCCTCCGGATCCCCTGAAGCTTTCTTT.

The V and J genes are TRBV6-2 or TRBV6-3 and TRBJ2-7; 8 nucleotides line up with TRBD2. J gave up 0 bases and V 2 bases, and 0 bases lay outside the gene matches. The CDR3 has 14 residues. Germline assignment: CDR1 MNHEY and CDR2 SVGEGT. CDR3 amino acids: CASSYGTSSYEQYF. For the CDR3, the DNA is TGTGCCAGCAGTTACGGGACTAGCTCCTACGAGCAGTACTTC.

The rearrangement uses TRBV27 and TRBJ2-7; either TRBD1 or TRBD2 may supply D (5 bases each). CDR1 and CDR2 from the germline V gene are MNHEY and SMNVEV (reference sequence). The CDR3 contains 13 residues. V was trimmed by 6 bases and J by 7 bases, leaving 16 bases between them. CDR3 in DNA: TGTGCCAGCAGCTGGGACGGAGGAAGAGAGCAGTACTTC. Translation: CASSWDGGREQYF.

The DNA of the CDR3 is TGTGCCAGCAGCTTGTCCGGGAGAATAACAGATACGCAGTATTTT. This translates into CASSLSGRITDTQYF. The genes are TRBV5-4 and TRBJ2-3; tentatively, D is TRBD2 (6 bases). The CDR3 totals 15 residues. Germline CDR1 and CDR2: SGHNT and YYREEE (reference sequence). The germline V and J ends were trimmed by 1 base and 3 bases, with 12 bases remaining between them.

The V and J genes are TRBV5-5 and TRBJ1-5; the D gene is possibly TRBD1 (5 bases). Trimming removed 4 bases from V and 8 bases from J, with 16 bases in between. The CDR3 spans 14 residues. The germline CDR1 and CDR2 sequences are SGHKS and YYEKEE (reference sequence). CDR3 nucleotides: TGTGCCAGCAGCCTGACCCCGGCGGGGGAGCCCCAGCATTTT. This translates into CASSLTPAGEPQHF. The variable domain in full, with the rest retrieved from reference TRBV5-5 and TRBJ1-5, is DAGVTQSPTHLIKTRGQQVTLRCSPISGHKSVSWYQQVLGQGPQFIFQYYEKEERGRGNFPDRFSARQFPNYSSELNVNALLLGDSALYLCASSLTPAGEPQHFGDGTRLSIL.

V is TRBV7-9 and J is TRBJ1-2; no definite D call. The V gene's germline CDR1 is SEHNR and CDR2 FQNEAQ (reference sequence). CDR3 length: 14 residues. Trimming took off 0 bases at V and 1 base at J, with 6 bases between the two ends. This CDR3 reads CASSLASGNYGYTF. The CDR3 region has the DNA TGTGCCAGCAGCTTAGCAAGCGGTAACTATGGCTACACCTTC.

The chain recombines TRBV7-9 with TRBJ2-1; D possibly corresponds to TRBD2 (6 bases). The CDR3 consists of 17 residues. The germline gives CDR1 SEHNR, CDR2 FQNEAQ (reference sequence). The germline V and J ends were trimmed by 5 bases and 4 bases, with 21 bases remaining between them. This chain's CDR3 is CASSPYGRYRGYNEQFF. CDR3 nucleotides: TGTGCCAGCAGCCCATATGGGAGGTACCGGGGATACAATGAGCAGTTCTTC.

The chain combines TRBV10-1 with TRBJ1-2, with 7 bases aligning to TRBD1. CDR1 is WNHNN, CDR2 SYGVQD, per germline (reference sequence). This CDR3 has 13 amino acids. Trimming at V came to 5 bases and at J to 5 bases, leaving 5 bases not matched to a gene. For the CDR3, the DNA is TGCGCCAGCAGTCCCGGGACAGATTATGGCTACACCTTC. This translates into CASSPGTDYGYTF.

The DNA for the CDR3 is TGCGCCAGCAGCCAAGGTGTGCCCCAGGGGGATACGCAGTATTTT. Amino acid sequence: CASSQGVPQGDTQYF. The V and J genes are TRBV4-1 and TRBJ2-3; D might be TRBD1 (6 bases). The V end was cut by 1 base, the J end by 6 bases, with 14 bases between. The germline V gene encodes CDR1 MGHRA and CDR2 YSYEKL. The CDR3 length is 15 residues.

The chain recombines TRBV29-1 with TRBJ2-7, with 8 bases fitting TRBD1. V gave up 4 bases and J gave up 6 bases; unmatched junction bases: 11. The germline V gene encodes CDR1 SQVTM and CDR2 ANQGSEA. The length of the CDR3 is 14 residues. The CDR3 region has the DNA TGCAGCGTTGCGGTCCAGGGGGCGGTGGGCGAGCAGTACTTC. It translates to CSVAVQGAVGEQYF.

CDR3 nucleotide sequence: TGCGCCAGCAGCTTAACAAGCCAGGTCAATGAGCAGTTCTTC. Translating gives CASSLTSQVNEQFF. J is TRBJ2-1 and V is TRBV5-1; D is ambiguous. This CDR3 is built from 14 residues. Germline V gives CDR1 SGHRS, CDR2 YFSETQ. V was clipped by 2 bases and J by 6 bases, with 12 bases between them.

The CDR3 coding sequence is TGTGCCAGCAGCCAAGGCCGGGACTCCCGGGGGTTCTTC. Protein product: CASSQGRDSRGFF. The J gene is TRBJ2-1, the V gene TRBV4-2; D may be TRBD2 (6 bases). CDR1 is LGHNA and CDR2 is YNFKEQ in the germline V gene. The CDR3 has 13 residues. Trimming removed 1 base at V and 15 bases at J, with 16 bases between.

This chain uses TRBV30 with TRBJ1-4; D might be TRBD1 (5 bases). CDR1 GTSNPN and CDR2 SVGIG come from the germline V gene (reference sequence). This CDR3 region has 15 residues. Trimming took off 6 bases at V and 3 bases at J, with 17 bases between the two ends. The CDR3 coding sequence is TGTGCCTGTGGGCCAACGGGGCAGCCTAATGAAAAACTGTTTTTT. Its translation is CACGPTGQPNEKLFF.

The genes are TRBV9 and TRBJ1-3; D gene uncertain. Germline assignment: CDR1 SGDLS and CDR2 YYNGEE. This CDR3 has 15 amino acids. V lost 0 bases to trimming and J lost 0 bases, with 7 bases between them. The CDR3: CASSVGPVSGNTIYF. CDR3 DNA: TGTGCCAGCAGCGTAGGCCCCGTCTCTGGAAACACCATATATTTT.

The genes are TRBV5-5 and TRBJ1-3, with D unresolved. The CDR3 is 14 residues long. Per germline, CDR1 SGHKS and CDR2 YYEKEE (reference sequence). Deletions cut 4 bases from V and 0 bases from J, with 8 bases between. CDR3 DNA: TGTGCCAGCAGCGGATGGTACTCTGGAAACACCATATATTTT. This codes for CASSGWYSGNTIYF.

V is TRBV30 and J is TRBJ2-1, with 13 bases lining up with TRBD2. This CDR3 spans 14 amino acids. With V trimmed by 4 bases and J by 4 bases, 1 base remained unmatched. Germline lookup yields CDR1 GTSNPN and CDR2 SVGIG (reference sequence). The CDR3 region is CAWKTSGRYNEQFF. CDR3 coding DNA: TGTGCCTGGAAGACTAGCGGGAGGTACAATGAGCAGTTCTTC.

The rearrangement uses TRBV5-4 and TRBJ1-2; D is perhaps TRBD1 (5 bases). Germline V gene data show CDR1 as SGHNT and CDR2 as YYREEE (reference sequence). V lost 1 base, J lost 4 bases, and 11 bases lay in between. CDR3 length equals 14 residues. The CDR3 reads CASSLTRGVYGYTF. For the CDR3, the DNA is TGTGCCAGCAGCTTGACAAGGGGCGTCTATGGCTACACCTTC.

V is TRBV6-2 or TRBV6-3 and J is TRBJ2-3; 7 nucleotides agree with TRBD2. The CDR3 totals 17 residues. Germline lookup yields CDR1 MNHEY and CDR2 SVGEGT. With 2 bases clipped from V and 4 bases from J, the junction kept 12 bases outside the gene matches. CDR3 in amino acids: CASSYGSGGGPADTQYF. The CDR3 DNA sequence: TGTGCCAGCAGTTACGGTTCGGGGGGAGGGCCCGCAGATACGCAGTATTTT.